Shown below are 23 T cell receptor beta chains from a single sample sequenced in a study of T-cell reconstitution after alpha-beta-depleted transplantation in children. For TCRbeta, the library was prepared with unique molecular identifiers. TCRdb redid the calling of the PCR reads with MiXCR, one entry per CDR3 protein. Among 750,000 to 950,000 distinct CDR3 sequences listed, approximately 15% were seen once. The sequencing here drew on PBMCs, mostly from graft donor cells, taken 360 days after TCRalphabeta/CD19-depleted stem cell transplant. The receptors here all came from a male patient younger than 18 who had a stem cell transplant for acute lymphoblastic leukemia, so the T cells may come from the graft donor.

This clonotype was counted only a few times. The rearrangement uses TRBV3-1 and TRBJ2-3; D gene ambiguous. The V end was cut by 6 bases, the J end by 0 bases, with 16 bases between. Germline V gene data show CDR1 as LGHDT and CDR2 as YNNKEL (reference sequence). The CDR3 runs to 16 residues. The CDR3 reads CASSPTGSLSTDTQYF. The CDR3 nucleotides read TGTGCCAGCAGTCCGACTGGATCTTTGAGCACAGATACGCAGTATTTT.

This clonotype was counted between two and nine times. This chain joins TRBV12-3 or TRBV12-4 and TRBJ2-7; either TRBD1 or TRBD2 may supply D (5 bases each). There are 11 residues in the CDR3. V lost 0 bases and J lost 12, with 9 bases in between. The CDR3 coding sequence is TGTGCCAGCAGTTTAGCCAGGGAGAGGTACTTC. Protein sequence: CASSLARERYF.

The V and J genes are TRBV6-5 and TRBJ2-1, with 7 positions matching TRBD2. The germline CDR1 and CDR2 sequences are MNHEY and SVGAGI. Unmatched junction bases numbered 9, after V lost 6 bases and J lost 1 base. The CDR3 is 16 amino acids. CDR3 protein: CASSLTGGPSYNEQFF. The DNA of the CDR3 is TGTGCCAGCAGCTTAACGGGAGGCCCTTCCTACAATGAGCAGTTCTTC.

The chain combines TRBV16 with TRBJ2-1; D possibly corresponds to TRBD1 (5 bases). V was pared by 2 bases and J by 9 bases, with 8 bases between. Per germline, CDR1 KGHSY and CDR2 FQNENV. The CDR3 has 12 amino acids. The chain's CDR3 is CASSQKGIEQFF. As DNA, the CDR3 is TGTGCCAGCAGCCAAAAGGGGATTGAGCAGTTCTTC.

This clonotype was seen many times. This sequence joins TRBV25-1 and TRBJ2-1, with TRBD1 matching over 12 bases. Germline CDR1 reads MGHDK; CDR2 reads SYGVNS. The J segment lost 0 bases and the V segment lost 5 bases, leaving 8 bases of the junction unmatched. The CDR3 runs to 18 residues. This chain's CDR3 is CASSPGQGAHNSYNEQFF. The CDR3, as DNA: TGTGCCAGCAGTCCGGGACAGGGGGCTCATAACTCCTACAATGAGCAGTTCTTC.

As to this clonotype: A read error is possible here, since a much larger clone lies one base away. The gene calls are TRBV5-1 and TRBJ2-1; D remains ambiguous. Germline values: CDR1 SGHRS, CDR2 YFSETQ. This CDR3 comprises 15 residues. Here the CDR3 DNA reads TGCGCCAGCAGCTTAGTCCCGAGCTCCTACAATGAGCGGTTCTTC. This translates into CASSLVPSSYNERFF.

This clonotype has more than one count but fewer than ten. CDR3 in amino acids: CASSHGREFWNTEAFF. CDR3 DNA sequence: TGCGCCAGCAGCCATGGGAGGGAGTTCTGGAACACTGAAGCTTTCTTT. The genes are TRBV4-1 and TRBJ1-1; D not certain. The CDR3 consists of 16 residues. Germline V gene sequence: CDR1 MGHRA, CDR2 YSYEKL. V was clipped by 3 bases and J by 1 base, with 15 bases between them.

The CDR3 DNA reads TGTGCCAGCAGTGAAGACAGGGTTAACACCGGGGAGCTGTTTTTT. It translates to CASSEDRVNTGELFF. V is TRBV2 and J is TRBJ2-2; D is possibly TRBD1 (6 bases). V was clipped by 1 base and J by 2 bases, with 8 bases between them. This CDR3 has 15 residues. Per germline, CDR1 SNHLY and CDR2 FYNNEI. Full variable domain (rest looked up from reference TRBV2 and TRBJ2-2): EPEVTQTPSHQVTQMGQEVILRCVPISNHLYFYWYRQILGQKVEFLVSFYNNEISEKSEIFDDQFSVERPDGSNFTLKIRSTKLEDSAMYFCASSEDRVNTGELFFGEGSRLTVL.

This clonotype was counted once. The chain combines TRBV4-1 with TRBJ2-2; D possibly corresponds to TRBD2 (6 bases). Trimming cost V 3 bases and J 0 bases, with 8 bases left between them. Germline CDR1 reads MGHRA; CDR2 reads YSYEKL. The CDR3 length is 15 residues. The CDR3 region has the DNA TGCGCCAGCAGCCAGTTAGCGGCGAACACCGGGGAGCTGTTTTTT. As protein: CASSQLAANTGELFF.

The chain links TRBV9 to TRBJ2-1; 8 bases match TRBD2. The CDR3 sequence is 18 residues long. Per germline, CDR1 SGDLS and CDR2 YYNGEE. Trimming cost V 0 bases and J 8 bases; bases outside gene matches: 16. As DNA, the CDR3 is TGTGCCAGCAGCGTAGTGACTGGGGCTAGCGGGCCCACGGATGAGCAGTTCTTC. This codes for CASSVVTGASGPTDEQFF.

DNA for the CDR3: TGTGCCAGCAGCTCCCCGACCCGCATATCCGAGCAGTACTTC. As protein: CASSSPTRISEQYF. The J gene is TRBJ2-7, the V gene TRBV5-6; D gene uncertain. This CDR3 has 14 residues. Germline CDR1 is SGHDT and CDR2 is YYEEEE. V dropped 3 bases and J dropped 6 bases, with 16 bases sitting between them.

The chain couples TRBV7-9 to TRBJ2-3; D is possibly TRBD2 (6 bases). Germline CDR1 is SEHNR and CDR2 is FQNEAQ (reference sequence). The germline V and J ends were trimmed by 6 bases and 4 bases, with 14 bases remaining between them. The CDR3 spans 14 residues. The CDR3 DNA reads TGTGCCAGCAGTCGACTAGTAGGGTCAGATACGCAGTATTTT. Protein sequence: CASSRLVGSDTQYF.

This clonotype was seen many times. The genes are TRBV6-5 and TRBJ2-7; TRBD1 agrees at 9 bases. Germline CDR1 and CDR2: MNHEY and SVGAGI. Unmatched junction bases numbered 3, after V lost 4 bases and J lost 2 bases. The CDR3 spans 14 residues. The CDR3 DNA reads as TGTGCCAGCAGTTCGTGGACAGGGGCCTACGAGCAGTACTTC. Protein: CASSSWTGAYEQYF.

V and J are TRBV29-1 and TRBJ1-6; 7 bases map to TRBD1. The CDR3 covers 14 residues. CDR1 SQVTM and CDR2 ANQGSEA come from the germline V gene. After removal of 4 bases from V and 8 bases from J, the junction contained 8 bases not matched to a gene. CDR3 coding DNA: TGCAGCGTTGTGCACAAAGGGGGCGATTCACCCCTCCACTTT. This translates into CSVVHKGGDSPLHF.

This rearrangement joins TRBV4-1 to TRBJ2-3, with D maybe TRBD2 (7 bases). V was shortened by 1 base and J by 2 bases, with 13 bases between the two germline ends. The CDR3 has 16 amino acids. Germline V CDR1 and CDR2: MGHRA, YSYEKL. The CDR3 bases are TGCGCCAGCAGCCAAGCTGGAGGGGGGGACACAGATACGCAGTATTTT. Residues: CASSQAGGGDTDTQYF.

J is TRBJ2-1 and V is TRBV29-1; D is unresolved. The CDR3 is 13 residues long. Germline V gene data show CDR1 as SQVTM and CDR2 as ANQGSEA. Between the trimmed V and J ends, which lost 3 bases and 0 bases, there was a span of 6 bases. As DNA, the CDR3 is TGCAGCGTTGAGGGCAGCTCCTACAATGAGCAGTTCTTC. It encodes CSVEGSSYNEQFF.

CDR3 loop: CATSDPGLAPEQFF. CDR3 DNA: TGTGCCACCAGTGACCCGGGACTAGCCCCTGAGCAGTTCTTC. The chain employs TRBV24-1 and TRBJ2-1; 9 positions match TRBD2. Germline assignment: CDR1 KGHDR and CDR2 SFDVKD. The junction had 6 bases not matched to a gene; V was cut back by 4 bases and J by 9 bases. The CDR3 runs 14 residues.

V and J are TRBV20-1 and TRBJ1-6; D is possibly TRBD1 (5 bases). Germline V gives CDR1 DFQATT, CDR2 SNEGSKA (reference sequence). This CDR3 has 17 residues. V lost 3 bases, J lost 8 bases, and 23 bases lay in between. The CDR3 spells CSARPTGRAPWHSPLHF. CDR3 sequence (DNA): TGCAGTGCTAGGCCCACGGGCAGGGCCCCTTGGCATTCACCCCTCCACTTT.

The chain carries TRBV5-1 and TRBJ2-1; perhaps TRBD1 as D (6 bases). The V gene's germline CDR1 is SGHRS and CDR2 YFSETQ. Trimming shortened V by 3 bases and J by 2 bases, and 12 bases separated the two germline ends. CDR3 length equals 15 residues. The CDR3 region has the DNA TGCGCCAGCAGCTGGACAGCTCGACCCTACAATGAGCAGTTCTTC. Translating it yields CASSWTARPYNEQFF. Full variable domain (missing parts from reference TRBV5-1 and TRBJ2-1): KAGVTQTPRYLIKTRGQQVTLSCSPISGHRSVSWYQQTPGQGLQFLFEYFSETQRNKGNFPGRFSGRQFSNSRSEMNVSTLELGDSALYLCASSWTARPYNEQFFGPGTRLTVL.

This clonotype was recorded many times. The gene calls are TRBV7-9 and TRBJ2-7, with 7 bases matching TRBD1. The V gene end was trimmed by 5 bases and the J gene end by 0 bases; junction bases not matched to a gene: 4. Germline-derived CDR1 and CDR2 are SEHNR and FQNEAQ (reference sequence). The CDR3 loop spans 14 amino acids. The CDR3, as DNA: TGTGCCAGCAGCCCCGACAGGGACTCCTACGAGCAGTACTTC. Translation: CASSPDRDSYEQYF. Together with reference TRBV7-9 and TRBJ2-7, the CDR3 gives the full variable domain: DTGVSQNPRHKITKRGQNVTFRCDPISEHNRLYWYRQTLGQGPEFLTYFQNEAQLEKSRLLSDRFSAERPKGSFSTLEIQRTEQGDSAMYLCASSPDRDSYEQYFGPGTRLTVT.

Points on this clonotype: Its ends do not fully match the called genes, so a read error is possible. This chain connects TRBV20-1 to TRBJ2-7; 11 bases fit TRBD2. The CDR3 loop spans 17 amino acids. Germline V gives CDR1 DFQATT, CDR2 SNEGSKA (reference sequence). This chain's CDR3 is CCASSPTSGASPYEQYF. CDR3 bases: TGCTGTGCTAGTTCCCCGACTAGCGGGGCCTCCCCCTACGAGCAGTACTTC.

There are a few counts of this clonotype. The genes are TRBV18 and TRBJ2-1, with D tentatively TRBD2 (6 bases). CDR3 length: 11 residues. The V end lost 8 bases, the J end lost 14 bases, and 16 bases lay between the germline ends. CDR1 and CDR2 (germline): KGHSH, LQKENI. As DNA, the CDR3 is TGTGCCAGCCGAACCGGTGGAGGGGAGTTCTTC. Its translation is CASRTGGGEFF.

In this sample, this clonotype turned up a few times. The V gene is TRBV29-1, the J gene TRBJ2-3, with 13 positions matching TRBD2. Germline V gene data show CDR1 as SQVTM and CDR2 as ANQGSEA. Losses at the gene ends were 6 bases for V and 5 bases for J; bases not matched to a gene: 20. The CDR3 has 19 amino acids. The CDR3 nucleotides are TGCAGCGTGGTCGGACAGCCCCGGACTAGCGGGAGCTTTGGAGATACGCAGTATTTT. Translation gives CSVVGQPRTSGSFGDTQYF.